The sequence of this T cell receptor (beta chain) was determined in a study of T cells in localized non-small cell lung cancer. With respect to this clone: Its target is not known.

General study points: Researchers found a median approximately 53 of the top 100 tumor clones in adjacent lung. Patients showing higher blood T cell density tended to see longer overall survival. Highest T cell clonality was seen in uninvolved adjacent lung, surpassing that measured in tumor.

The repertoire was sequenced with immunoSEQ multiplex PCR; TCRdb's copy has only in-frame clones and lacks some. Seen here are about 40,000 clones, 81% observed once, and the top ten hold less than 9.5%. V shed 4 bases and J shed 0 bases, with 7 bases lying between them. CDR1 and CDR2 from the germline V gene are MGHDK and SYGVNS. The CDR3 is 14 residues long. The chain couples TRBV25-1 to TRBJ1-5; no clear D. The source material was peripheral blood mononuclear cells, sampled before any cancer treatment. The sequence was obtained from a male donor aged 60 or over with stage II lung adenocarcinoma. CDR3 protein: CASSAGFSNQPQHF. For the CDR3, the DNA is TGTGCCAGCAGTGCGGGATTTAGCAATCAGCCCCAGCATTTT.